This TCR beta chain was captured in a study of T cells in Graves' hyperthyroidism and ophthalmopathy. RNA transcripts yielded amplified TCR beta CDR3 regions. The HTBI set primed first-round TCR CDR3 RT-PCR. A single record per CDR3 protein comes from TCRdb applying MiXCR to the multiplex PCR reads. The top ten clones hold less than 9% of a sample with approximately 600,000 distinct CDR3 sequences, 14% of them seen once. Trimming stripped 5 bases from V and 1 base from J, with 26 bases between. The CDR3 has 20 residues. CDR1 MNHEY and CDR2 SMNVEV come from the germline V gene (reference sequence). What was sequenced was blood. This sequence joins TRBV27 and TRBJ2-2, with D tentatively TRBD1 (6 bases). This clonotype was obtained from a woman aged 18 to 35 with Graves' ophthalmopathy. CDR3 protein: CASSRIAVRVRTENTGELFF. In DNA form, the CDR3 reads TGTGCCAGCAGTCGAATAGCAGTTCGTGTTCGGACAGAGAACACCGGGGAGCTGTTTTTT.